This is a list of T cell receptor beta chains from one sample in a study of OX40 agonist ivuxolimab in advanced cancers. Only in-frame clones appear in the TCRdb table, and some are missing; sequencing was by immunoSEQ multiplex PCR. The data show 83,000 or so clones, about 86% seen once. This specimen consisted of CD4+ or CD8+ T cells sorted from blood, obtained in a trial of the OX40 agonist ivuxolimab. The receptors derive from an adult with an advanced solid tumor such as melanoma, head and neck, liver or kidney cancer. CDR3s include the opening cysteine and the closing phenylalanine or tryptophan. Each record gives: J gene, V gene, clone size, D gene, CDR3 protein, CDR3 DNA. The D gene is left open where the match is weak. Some rows mark clone size as missing; the rest say once, few, many or name a class of expanded clone.

>TRBJ2-2|TRBV4-1|once|NA
CASSQGWYTGELFF
TGCGCCAGCAGCCAAGGGTGGTACACCGGGGAGCTGTTTTTT
>TRBJ2-7|TRBV18|NA|NA
CASSSLAYEQYF
TGTGCCAGCTCATCCCTAGCCTACGAGCAGTACTTC
>TRBJ2-7|TRBV11-3|once|NA
CASSVRPTYEQYF
TGTGCCAGCAGCGTCCGACCCACCTACGAGCAGTACTTC
>TRBJ2-5|TRBV9|NA|NA
CASSVVGEETQYF
TGTGCCAGCAGCGTAGTAGGGGAAGAGACCCAGTACTTC
>TRBJ1-1|TRBV5-1|NA|TRBD1
CASRAGTVNTEAFF
TGCGCCAGCAGAGCCGGGACAGTGAACACTGAAGCTTTCTTT
>TRBJ1-2|TRBV28|NA|TRBD1
CASSSYRTGYGYTF
TGTGCCAGCAGTTCTTACCGGACAGGGTATGGCTACACCTTC
>TRBJ1-5|TRBV15|NA|NA
CATSRDPQSNQPQHF
TGTGCCACCAGCAGAGACCCCCAGTCCAATCAGCCCCAGCATTTT
>TRBJ1-2|TRBV2|NA|TRBD1
CASTRDQAGGRTF
TGTGCCAGCACCCGGGATCAGGCAGGGGGACGGACCTTC
>TRBJ1-2|TRBV7-9|NA|TRBD1
CASSSDRGANYGYTF
TGTGCCAGCAGCTCGGACAGGGGAGCTAACTATGGCTACACCTTC
>TRBJ2-2|TRBV2|NA|NA
CASSRGGSGELFF
TGTGCCAGCTCACGGGGTGGCAGCGGGGAGCTGTTTTTT
>TRBJ2-7|TRBV5-4|NA|NA
CASSLEAGTYEQYF
TGTGCCAGCAGCTTGGAGGCAGGTACCTACGAGCAGTACTTC
>TRBJ1-1|TRBV18|NA|TRBD1
CASSLRTGENTEAFF
TGTGCCAGCTCACTAAGGACAGGGGAGAACACTGAAGCTTTCTTT
>TRBJ2-5|TRBV30|NA|TRBD2
CAWSLAGGGRETQYF
TGTGCCTGGAGCCTAGCGGGGGGCGGCCGGGAGACCCAGTACTTC
>TRBJ1-2|TRBV2|once|TRBD1
CARQGGGYGYTF
TGTGCCAGGCAGGGGGGAGGCTATGGCTACACCTTC
>TRBJ1-5|TRBV5-6|few|TRBD1
CASSLKTDRGLGNQPQHF
TGTGCCAGCAGCTTAAAAACGGACAGGGGGCTTGGGAATCAGCCCCAGCATTTT
>TRBJ2-1|TRBV19|NA|TRBD2
CASSGERGEYNEQFF
TGTGCCAGTAGTGGCGAGCGGGGGGAATACAATGAGCAGTTCTTC
>TRBJ2-7|TRBV5-5|NA|TRBD1
CASSSSPDRSYEQYF
TGTGCCAGCAGCTCTTCCCCGGACAGGTCCTACGAGCAGTACTTC
>TRBJ2-7|TRBV18|once|NA
CASSPPGYDDGEQYF
TGTGCCAGCTCACCCCCGGGCTATGACGATGGGGAGCAGTACTTC
>TRBJ1-4|TRBV10-3|NA|TRBD1
CAISERGQGDEKLFF
TGTGCCATCAGTGAGAGGGGACAGGGGGATGAAAAACTGTTTTTT
>TRBJ1-1|TRBV7-9|NA|NA
CASSLAGTPEAFF
TGTGCCAGCAGCTTAGCGGGGACCCCTGAAGCTTTCTTT
>TRBJ2-7|TRBV7-6|NA|TRBD2
CASSLVGLAGASEQYF
TGTGCCAGCAGCTTAGTGGGACTAGCGGGGGCTAGCGAGCAGTACTTC
>TRBJ1-2|TRBV15|NA|NA
CATSRDYSGRYTF
TGTGCCACCAGCAGAGATTACTCGGGTCGCTACACCTTC
>TRBJ1-2|TRBV19|NA|NA
CASSMGEFGGYTF
TGTGCCAGTAGTATGGGCGAATTCGGGGGCTACACCTTC
>TRBJ2-5|TRBV23-1|NA|TRBD1
CASSHQDRVETQYF
TGCGCCAGCAGTCACCAGGACAGGGTGGAGACCCAGTACTTC
>TRBJ2-5|TRBV29-1|NA|TRBD1
CSVGTGEVAQYF
TGCAGCGTTGGGACAGGGGAGGTAGCCCAGTACTTC
>TRBJ1-6|TRBV28|few|TRBD1
CASSLWADRESPLHF
TGTGCCAGCAGTTTATGGGCGGACAGGGAGTCACCCCTCCACTTT
>TRBJ2-1|TRBV29-1|NA|TRBD2
CSVAPGGGNEQFF
TGCAGCGTAGCCCCGGGGGGGGGCAATGAGCAGTTCTTC
>TRBJ1-2|TRBV4-1|few|NA
CASSRAVGGYGYTF
TGCGCCAGCAGCCGAGCGGTGGGAGGCTATGGCTACACCTTC
>TRBJ1-2|TRBV6-1|NA|NA
CASSERGTPLGGYTF
TGTGCCAGCAGTGAACGAGGGACACCTCTGGGCGGCTACACCTTC
>TRBJ1-1|TRBV19|NA|NA
CASSRLLNTEAFF
TGTGCCAGTAGTCGTTTATTGAACACTGAAGCTTTCTTT
>TRBJ2-2|TRBV5-1|once|NA
CASSVGSANTGELFF
TGCGCCAGCAGCGTGGGCAGCGCGAACACCGGGGAGCTGTTTTTT
>TRBJ2-3|TRBV19|NA|NA
CASTPQATDTQYF
TGTGCCAGTACCCCTCAGGCGACAGATACGCAGTATTTT
>TRBJ1-1|TRBV18|NA|NA
CASSPEHQNTEAFF
TGTGCCAGCTCACCCGAACACCAAAACACTGAAGCTTTCTTT
>TRBJ1-2|TRBV19|NA|NA
CASRSPGLTNYGYTF
TGTGCCAGTAGGTCGCCGGGGTTAACTAACTATGGCTACACCTTC
>TRBJ1-2|TRBV9|NA|NA
CASSPRGGANYGYTF
TGTGCCAGCAGCCCGCGGGGGGGCGCTAACTATGGCTACACCTTC